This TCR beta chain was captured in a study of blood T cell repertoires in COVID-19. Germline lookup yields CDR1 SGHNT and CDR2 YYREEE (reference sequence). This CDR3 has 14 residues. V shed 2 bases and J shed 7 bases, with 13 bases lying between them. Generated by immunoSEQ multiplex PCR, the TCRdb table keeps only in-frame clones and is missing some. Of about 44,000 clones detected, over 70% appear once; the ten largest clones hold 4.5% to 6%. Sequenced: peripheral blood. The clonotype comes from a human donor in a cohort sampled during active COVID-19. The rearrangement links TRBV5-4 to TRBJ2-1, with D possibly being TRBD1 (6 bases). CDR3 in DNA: TGTGCCAGCAGCTTTGGAAGTACAGGGAATGAGCAGTTCTTC. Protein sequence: CASSFGSTGNEQFF.